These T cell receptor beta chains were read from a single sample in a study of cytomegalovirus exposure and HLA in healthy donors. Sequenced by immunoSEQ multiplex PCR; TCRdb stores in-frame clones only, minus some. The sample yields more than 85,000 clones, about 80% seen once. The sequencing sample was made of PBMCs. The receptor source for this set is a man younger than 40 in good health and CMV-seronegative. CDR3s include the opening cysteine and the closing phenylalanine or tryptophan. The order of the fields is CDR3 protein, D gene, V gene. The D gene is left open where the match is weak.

cdr3_aa: CASKGGPYGTQYF
d_call: -
v_call: TRBV25-1

cdr3_aa: CASSFLGVSSYEQYF
d_call: -
v_call: TRBV5-1

cdr3_aa: CASSYSGTGVYGYTF
d_call: TRBD1
v_call: TRBV6-5

cdr3_aa: CASNYRGPGNTGELFF
d_call: TRBD1
v_call: TRBV2

cdr3_aa: CASSLVPATNEKLFF
d_call: -
v_call: TRBV11-3

cdr3_aa: CSVTGQTYEQYF
d_call: -
v_call: TRBV29-1

cdr3_aa: CASSLETSTDTQYF
d_call: -
v_call: TRBV5-6

cdr3_aa: CASSGAGDLNTEAFF
d_call: -
v_call: TRBV9

cdr3_aa: CASNMGGLAGSGANVLTF
d_call: TRBD2
v_call: TRBV19

cdr3_aa: CASSLPGTSFGEQFF
d_call: TRBD2
v_call: TRBV7-3

cdr3_aa: CASSPRHPGNTIYF
d_call: -
v_call: TRBV9

cdr3_aa: CASKGQGAGDTQYF
d_call: TRBD1
v_call: TRBV25-1

cdr3_aa: CASSAWGTGGPYNEQFF
d_call: TRBD1
v_call: TRBV10-1

cdr3_aa: CASGPPTGGTYNEQFF
d_call: TRBD2
v_call: TRBV12-5

cdr3_aa: CASSQPGGSYNEQFF
d_call: TRBD2
v_call: TRBV4-3

cdr3_aa: CASSVSRERADTQYF
d_call: TRBD2
v_call: TRBV6-5

cdr3_aa: CASSQGLAGFYEQYF
d_call: TRBD2
v_call: TRBV4-1

cdr3_aa: CASSFADQPQHF
d_call: -
v_call: TRBV7-9

cdr3_aa: CASSSTGVSGNTIYF
d_call: TRBD1
v_call: TRBV5-1

cdr3_aa: CASSSAGDTQYF
d_call: -
v_call: TRBV5-1

cdr3_aa: CASTLTGMVAFF
d_call: TRBD1
v_call: TRBV25-1

cdr3_aa: CASSAEGLQDGYTF
d_call: -
v_call: TRBV9

cdr3_aa: CASSSASASTDTQYF
d_call: -
v_call: TRBV5-6

cdr3_aa: CASSRLAATYNEQFF
d_call: TRBD2
v_call: TRBV19

cdr3_aa: CASSAPAGVKTEAFF
d_call: -
v_call: TRBV28

cdr3_aa: CASSSSGLAGGGEQYF
d_call: TRBD2
v_call: TRBV6-5

cdr3_aa: CASSPGQGLVAEAFF
d_call: TRBD1
v_call: TRBV7-6

cdr3_aa: CASSLTTGLEQYF
d_call: TRBD1
v_call: TRBV7-2

cdr3_aa: CASRQGFGNTEAFF
d_call: -
v_call: TRBV27

cdr3_aa: CASSSNNGREGYTF
d_call: -
v_call: TRBV5-4

cdr3_aa: CASSIRDRPYEQYF
d_call: TRBD1
v_call: TRBV19

cdr3_aa: CASNIGGNTGELFF
d_call: -
v_call: TRBV2

cdr3_aa: CASSFGLAASYEQYF
d_call: TRBD2
v_call: TRBV11-2

cdr3_aa: CASSLAGAGYEQYF
d_call: -
v_call: TRBV19

cdr3_aa: CASSLAGQGGQETQYF
d_call: TRBD1
v_call: TRBV5-4

cdr3_aa: CASSTGQGGNTEAFF
d_call: TRBD1
v_call: TRBV19

cdr3_aa: CASSQEGGLAGGNEQFF
d_call: TRBD2
v_call: TRBV4-1

cdr3_aa: CASSEYLLTGTNEKLFF
d_call: -
v_call: TRBV25-1

cdr3_aa: CASSVERGADTQYF
d_call: -
v_call: TRBV6-1